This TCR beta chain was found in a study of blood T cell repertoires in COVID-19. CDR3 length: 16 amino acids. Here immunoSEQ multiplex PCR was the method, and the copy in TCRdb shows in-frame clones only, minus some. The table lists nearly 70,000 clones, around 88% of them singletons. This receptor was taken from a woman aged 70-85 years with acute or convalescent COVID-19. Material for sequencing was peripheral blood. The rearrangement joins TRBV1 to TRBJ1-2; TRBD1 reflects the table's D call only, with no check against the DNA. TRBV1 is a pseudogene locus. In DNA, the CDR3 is TGCACCAGCAGCCAAGAGTGGGACAGGGGAAACTATGGCTACACCTTC. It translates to CTSSQEWDRGNYGYTF.